Listed below are T cell receptor beta chains from one sample, sequenced in a study of shared clonotypes between healthy human individuals. Sequenced by immunoSEQ multiplex PCR; TCRdb stores in-frame clones only, minus some. The profile shows 2 million to 2.5 million clones, around 92% of them singletons. Sequencing was carried out using naive CD4+ T cells from PBMCs. These receptors were obtained from a man between 18 and 29 years old in good health. Some clones in this sample may be carry-over from other donors' samples. The CDR3 runs from the conserved cysteine through the conserved F or W.

j_call v_call cdr3_aa
TRBJ2-7 TRBV6-1 CASSVTTSHSYEQYF
TRBJ1-2 TRBV25-1 CASSSTGIGYTF
TRBJ2-1 TRBV28 CASSGGRAVERQFF
TRBJ2-3 TRBV10-3 CAIRTGGDTQYF
TRBJ2-7 TRBV5-1 CASSLDGTEAYEQYF
TRBJ2-5 TRBV15 CATSRVSRWGYQETQYF
TRBJ1-2 TRBV11-2 CASSLDPTRGWEYGYTF
TRBJ1-5 TRBV18 CASSLGGSNQPQHF
TRBJ1-4 TRBV7-9 CASSRRQGTNEKLFF
TRBJ2-2 TRBV7-3 CASSTGGTGELFF
TRBJ2-2 TRBV6-6 CASRDRRNTGELFF
TRBJ1-2 TRBV5-4 CASSLGHSYGYTF
TRBJ2-1 TRBV6-5 CASSYGGYNEQFF
TRBJ1-3 TRBV2 CASSDRSGPHTIYF
TRBJ1-1 TRBV4-3 CASSQGGSGNTEAFF